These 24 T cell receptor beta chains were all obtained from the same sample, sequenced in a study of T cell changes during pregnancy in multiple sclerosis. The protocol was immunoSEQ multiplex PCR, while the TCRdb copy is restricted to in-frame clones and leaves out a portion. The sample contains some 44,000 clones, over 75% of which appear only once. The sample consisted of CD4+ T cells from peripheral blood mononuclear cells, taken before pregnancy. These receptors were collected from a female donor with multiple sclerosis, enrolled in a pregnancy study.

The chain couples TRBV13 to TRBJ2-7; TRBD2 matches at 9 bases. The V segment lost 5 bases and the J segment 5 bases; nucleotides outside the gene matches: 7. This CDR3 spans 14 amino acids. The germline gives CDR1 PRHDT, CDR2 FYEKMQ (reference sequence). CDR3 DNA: TGTGCCAGCAGCCGCAGCGGGGGGATCAACGAGCAGTACTTC. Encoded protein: CASSRSGGINEQYF.

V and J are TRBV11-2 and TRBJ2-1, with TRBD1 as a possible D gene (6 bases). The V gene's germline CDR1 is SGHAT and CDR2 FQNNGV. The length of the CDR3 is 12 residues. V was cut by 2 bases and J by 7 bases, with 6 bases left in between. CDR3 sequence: CASSLQGNEQFF. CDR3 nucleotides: TGTGCCAGCAGCTTACAGGGGAATGAGCAGTTCTTC.

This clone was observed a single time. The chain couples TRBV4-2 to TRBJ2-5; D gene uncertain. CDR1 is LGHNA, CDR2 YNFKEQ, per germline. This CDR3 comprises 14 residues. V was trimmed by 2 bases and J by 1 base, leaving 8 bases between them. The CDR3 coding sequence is TGTGCCAGCAGCCAATCGGGTGGCCAAGAGACCCAGTACTTC. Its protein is CASSQSGGQETQYF.

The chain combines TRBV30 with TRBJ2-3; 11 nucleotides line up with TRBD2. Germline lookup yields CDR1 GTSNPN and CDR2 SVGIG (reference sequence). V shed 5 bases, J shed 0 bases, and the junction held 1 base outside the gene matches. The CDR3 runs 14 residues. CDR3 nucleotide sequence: TGTGCCTGGGGACTAGCGGGCAGCACAGATACGCAGTATTTT. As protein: CAWGLAGSTDTQYF. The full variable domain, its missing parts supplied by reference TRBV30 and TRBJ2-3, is SQTIHQWPATLVQPVGSPLSLECTVEGTSNPNLYWYRQAAGRGLQLLFYSVGIGQISSEVPQNLSASRPQDRQFILSSKKLLLSDSGFYLCAWGLAGSTDTQYFGPGTRLTVL.

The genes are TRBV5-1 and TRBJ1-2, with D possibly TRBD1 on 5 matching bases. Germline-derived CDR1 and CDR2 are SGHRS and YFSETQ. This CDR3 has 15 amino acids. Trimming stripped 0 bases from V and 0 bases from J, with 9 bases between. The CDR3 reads CASSLEGRANYGYTF. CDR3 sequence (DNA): TGCGCCAGCAGCTTGGAGGGGCGAGCTAACTATGGCTACACCTTC.

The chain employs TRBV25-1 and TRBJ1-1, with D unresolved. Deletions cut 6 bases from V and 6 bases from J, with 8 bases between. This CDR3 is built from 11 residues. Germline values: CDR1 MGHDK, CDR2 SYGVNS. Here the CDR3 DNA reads TGTGCCAGCAGGAGGACTTCTGAAGCTTTCTTT. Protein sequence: CASRRTSEAFF.

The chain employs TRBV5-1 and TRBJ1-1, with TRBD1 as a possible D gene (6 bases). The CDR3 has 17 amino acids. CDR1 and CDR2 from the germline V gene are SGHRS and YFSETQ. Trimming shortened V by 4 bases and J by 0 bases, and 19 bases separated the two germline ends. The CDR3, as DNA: TGCGCCAGCAGCGGGGGGGCAGGGTTCGTCATGAACACTGAAGCTTTCTTT. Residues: CASSGGAGFVMNTEAFF.

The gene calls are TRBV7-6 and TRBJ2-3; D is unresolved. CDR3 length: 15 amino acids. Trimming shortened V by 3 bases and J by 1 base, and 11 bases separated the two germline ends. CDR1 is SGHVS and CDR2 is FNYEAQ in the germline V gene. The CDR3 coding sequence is TGTGCCAGCAGCTTGGTTAGCTCAGGCACAGATACGCAGTATTTT. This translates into CASSLVSSGTDTQYF. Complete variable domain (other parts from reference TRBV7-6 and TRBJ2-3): GAGVSQSPRYKVTKRGQDVALRCDPISGHVSLYWYRQALGQGPEFLTYFNYEAQQDKSGLPNDRFSAERPEGSISTLTIQRTEQRDSAMYRCASSLVSSGTDTQYFGPGTRLTVL.

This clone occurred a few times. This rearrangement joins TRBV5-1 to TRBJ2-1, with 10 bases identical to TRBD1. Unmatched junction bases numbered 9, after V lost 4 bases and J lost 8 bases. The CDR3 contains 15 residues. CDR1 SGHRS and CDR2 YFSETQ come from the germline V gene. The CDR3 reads CASSRTGTGVHEQFF. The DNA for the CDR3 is TGCGCCAGCAGCCGCACCGGGACAGGGGTCCATGAGCAGTTCTTC.

CDR3 coding DNA: TGTGCCAGCAGCTTAAGACGCGGACAGGGCCTAAACATTCAGTACTTC. The encoded protein is CASSLRRGQGLNIQYF. V gene TRBV11-2 combines with J gene TRBJ2-4, with 8 bases identical to TRBD1. The CDR3 has 16 residues. V was pared by 2 bases and J by 6 bases, with 9 bases of the junction left unmatched. Germline V CDR1 and CDR2: SGHAT, FQNNGV.

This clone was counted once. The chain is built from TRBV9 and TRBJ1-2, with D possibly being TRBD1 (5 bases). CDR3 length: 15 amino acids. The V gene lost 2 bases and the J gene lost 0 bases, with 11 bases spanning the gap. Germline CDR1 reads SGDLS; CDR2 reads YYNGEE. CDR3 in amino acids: CASSVGEGPNYGYTF. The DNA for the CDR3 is TGTGCCAGCAGCGTGGGGGAGGGGCCTAACTATGGCTACACCTTC.

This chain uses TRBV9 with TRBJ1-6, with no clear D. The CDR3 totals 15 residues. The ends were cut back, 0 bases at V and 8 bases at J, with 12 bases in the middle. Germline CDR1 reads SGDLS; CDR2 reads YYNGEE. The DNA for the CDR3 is TGTGCCAGCAGCGTAGCCATCACTCATGATTCACCCCTCCACTTT. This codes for CASSVAITHDSPLHF.

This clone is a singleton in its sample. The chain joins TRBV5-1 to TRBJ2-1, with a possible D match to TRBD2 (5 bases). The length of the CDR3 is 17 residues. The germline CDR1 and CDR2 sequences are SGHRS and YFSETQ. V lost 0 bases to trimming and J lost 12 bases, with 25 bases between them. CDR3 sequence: CASSLVLVPLQRLGQFF. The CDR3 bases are TGCGCCAGCAGCTTGGTACTAGTTCCGCTGCAGCGCCTGGGGCAGTTCTTC.

The CDR3 coding sequence is TGCAGTGCTAGTCAAGGGGATGAGCAGTTCTTC. This translates into CSASQGDEQFF. This rearrangement joins TRBV20-1 to TRBJ2-1, with D tentatively TRBD1 (5 bases). Germline V gene sequence: CDR1 DFQATT, CDR2 SNEGSKA (reference sequence). The CDR3 is 11 amino acids. With 3 bases removed from V and 8 bases from J, the gap between germline ends came to 8 bases.

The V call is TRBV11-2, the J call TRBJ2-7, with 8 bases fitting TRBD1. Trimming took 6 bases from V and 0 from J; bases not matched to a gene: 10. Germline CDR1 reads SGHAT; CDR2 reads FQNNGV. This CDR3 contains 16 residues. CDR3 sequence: CASSSPTGAPSYEQYF. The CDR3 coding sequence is TGTGCCAGCAGTTCCCCGACAGGGGCTCCCTCCTACGAGCAGTACTTC.

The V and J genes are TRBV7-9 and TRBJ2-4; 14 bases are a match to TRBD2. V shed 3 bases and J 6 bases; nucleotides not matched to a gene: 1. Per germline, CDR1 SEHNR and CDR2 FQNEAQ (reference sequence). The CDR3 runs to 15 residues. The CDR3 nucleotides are TGTGCCAGCAGCTTTGGGACTAGCGGGAGAAACATTCAGTACTTC. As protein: CASSFGTSGRNIQYF.

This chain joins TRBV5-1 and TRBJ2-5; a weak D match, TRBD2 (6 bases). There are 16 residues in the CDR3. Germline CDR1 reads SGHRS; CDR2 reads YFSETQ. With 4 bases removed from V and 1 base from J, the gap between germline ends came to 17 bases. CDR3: CASSRRGPTAQETQYF. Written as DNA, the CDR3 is TGCGCCAGCAGCCGGCGGGGCCCGACAGCCCAAGAGACCCAGTACTTC. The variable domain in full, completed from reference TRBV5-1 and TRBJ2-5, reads KAGVTQTPRYLIKTRGQQVTLSCSPISGHRSVSWYQQTPGQGLQFLFEYFSETQRNKGNFPGRFSGRQFSNSRSEMNVSTLELGDSALYLCASSRRGPTAQETQYFGPGTRLLVL.

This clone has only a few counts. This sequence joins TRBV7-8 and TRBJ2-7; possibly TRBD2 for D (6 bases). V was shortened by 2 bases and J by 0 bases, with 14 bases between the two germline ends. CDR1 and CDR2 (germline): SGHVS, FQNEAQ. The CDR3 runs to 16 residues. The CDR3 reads CASSLRGTLSSYEQYF. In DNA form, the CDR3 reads TGTGCCAGCAGCTTACGGGGGACTTTAAGCTCCTACGAGCAGTACTTC.

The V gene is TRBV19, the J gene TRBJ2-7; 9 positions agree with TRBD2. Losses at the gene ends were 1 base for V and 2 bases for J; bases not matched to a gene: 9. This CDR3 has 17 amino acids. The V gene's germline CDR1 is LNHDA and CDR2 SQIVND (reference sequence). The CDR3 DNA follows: TGTGCCAGTAGTATAGGCGGTAGCGGGGGACCGACCTACGAGCAGTACTTC. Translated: CASSIGGSGGPTYEQYF. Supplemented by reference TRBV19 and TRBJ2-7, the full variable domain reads DGGITQSPKYLFRKEGQNVTLSCEQNLNHDAMYWYRQDPGQGLRLIYYSQIVNDFQKGDIAEGYSVSREKKESFPLTVTSAQKNPTAFYLCASSIGGSGGPTYEQYFGPGTRLTVT.

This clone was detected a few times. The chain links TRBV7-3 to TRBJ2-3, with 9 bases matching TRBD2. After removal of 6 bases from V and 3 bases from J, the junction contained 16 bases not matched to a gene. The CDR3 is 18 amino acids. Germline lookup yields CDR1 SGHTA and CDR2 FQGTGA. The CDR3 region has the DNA TGTGCCAGCAGTCGTTCCGGGACTAGCTTCAGAGGGACAGATACGCAGTATTTT. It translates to CASSRSGTSFRGTDTQYF.

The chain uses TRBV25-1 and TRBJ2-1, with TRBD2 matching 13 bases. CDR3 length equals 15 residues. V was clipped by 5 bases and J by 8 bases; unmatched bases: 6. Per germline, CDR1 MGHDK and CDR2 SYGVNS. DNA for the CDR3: TGTGCCAGCAGTTCACTAGCGGGGGGGGGCTATGAGCAGTTCTTC. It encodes CASSSLAGGGYEQFF. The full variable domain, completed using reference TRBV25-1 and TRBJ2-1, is EADIYQTPRYLVIGTGKKITLECSQTMGHDKMYWYQQDPGMELHLIHYSYGVNSTEKGDLSSESTVSRIRTEHFPLTLESARPSHTSQYLCASSSLAGGGYEQFFGPGTRLTVL.

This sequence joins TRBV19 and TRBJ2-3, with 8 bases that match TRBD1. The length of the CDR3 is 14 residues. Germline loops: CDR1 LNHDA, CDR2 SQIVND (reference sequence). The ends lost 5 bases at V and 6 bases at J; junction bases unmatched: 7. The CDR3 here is CASSSGQEGDTQYF. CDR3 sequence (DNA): TGTGCCAGTAGTTCGGGACAGGAGGGGGATACGCAGTATTTT. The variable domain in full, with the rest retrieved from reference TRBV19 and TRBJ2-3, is DGGITQSPKYLFRKEGQNVTLSCEQNLNHDAMYWYRQDPGQGLRLIYYSQIVNDFQKGDIAEGYSVSREKKESFPLTVTSAQKNPTAFYLCASSSGQEGDTQYFGPGTRLTVL.

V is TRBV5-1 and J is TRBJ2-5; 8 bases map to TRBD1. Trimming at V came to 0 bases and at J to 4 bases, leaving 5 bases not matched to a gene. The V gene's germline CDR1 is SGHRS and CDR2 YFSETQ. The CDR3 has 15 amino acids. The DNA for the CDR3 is TGCGCCAGCAGCTTGGAACAGGGGGATAGAGAGACCCAGTACTTC. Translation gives CASSLEQGDRETQYF.

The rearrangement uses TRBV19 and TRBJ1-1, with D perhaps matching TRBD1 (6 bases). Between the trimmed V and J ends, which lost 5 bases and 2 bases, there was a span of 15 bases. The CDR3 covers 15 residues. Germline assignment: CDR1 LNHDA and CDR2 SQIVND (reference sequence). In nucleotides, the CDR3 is TGTGCCAGTAGTGGCCGGGGCAGGGGAAACACTGAAGCTTTCTTT. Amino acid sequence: CASSGRGRGNTEAFF.